This entry describes one T cell receptor beta chain. As yet, its antigen is unknown. The entry originates in a study of blood T cells in healthy people across ages. General study results and limits: Researchers judged that diversity estimates from one million T cells fell short of true values.

The CDR3 has 16 residues. A second PCR of roughly 6 to 12 cycles used a sample-barcoded 5' primer and a J-beta primer mix. MiXCR was run by TCRdb on the 5' RACE reads, yielding one entry per CDR3 protein. The sample contains 980,000 or so distinct CDR3 sequences, around 48% of which appear only once. Sequenced material: blood. The chain couples TRBV21-1 to TRBJ2-7. TRBV21-1 is annotated as a pseudogene. The sequence was collected from a man under 40 in good health. Here the CDR3 DNA reads TGTGCCAGCAGCAAAGTTGTCACAGCCGTACGGTACGAGCAGTACTTC. Translating gives CASSKVVTAVRYEQYF.